The T cell receptor beta chain under discussion was sequenced for a study of radiation and T cells in renal cell carcinoma (dated by TCRdb to 2020 to 2021). About the study as a whole: A total of under 60 samples underwent TCR beta sequencing, made up of about 25 tumors and about 27 peripheral blood samples. The last blood draw happened 4 weeks after radiation, timed to coincide with nephrectomy. A total of 3.5 million to 4.5 million unique CDR3 nucleotide sequences, encoding fewer than 3,000,000 unique CDR3 amino acid sequences, were found across all 50 or so samples.

This clone was observed a handful of times. Its target antigen remains unknown. Base qualities are not provided; no much larger clone lies one nucleotide away. Following the manufacturer's recommendations, the immunoSEQ kit was used to generate TCR beta libraries from genomic DNA. To prepare the libraries, a first multiplex PCR with proprietary primers was run, followed by a second PCR that added unique barcodes, and a bead cleanup was done after each round. Each sample batch included a kit-provided positive control reaction and a negative control reaction. The final libraries were assessed on an Agilent 4200 TapeStation D1000 ScreenTape, pooled by volume, and quantified by qPCR. Sequencing was performed on an Illumina NextSeq500 with a MidOutput 150-cycle cartridge, and 156 Read1 and 15 Index1 cycles were run with kit custom primers. The pooled library was loaded at around 1.1 pM with a roughly 20% PhiX control spike-in. On the authors' methods: The vendor-processed data were analyzed in R, and a clonotype was defined as all T cells that share the same CDR3 nucleotide sequence. In the clone abundance analyses, frequencies in each sample were normalized to that sample's 10,000 most abundant clones. Before analysis, public T cell clones were removed, and these numbered fewer than six per sample on average. A difference in abundance of at least 32-fold between compartments was used to define tumor-enriched and baseline blood-enriched clonotypes. A beta-binomial differential abundance model was applied to find clonotypes that expanded or contracted between blood time points. Similarity between tumor and blood repertoires was quantified using the Baroni-Urbani and Buser coefficient, and groups were compared with two-tailed Wilcoxon tests in R. Imported from immuneACCESS, the table was reduced by TCRdb to in-frame sequences with V and J called. These copies leave out some clones; in studies compared against another copy, an unresolved V gene accounts for under half, and the cause of the remainder is not known. That table furnishes V, J and clone size, whereas the DNA furnished D and trimming. The sample table shows about 77,000 clones, and around 78% are seen once. The leading ten clones occupy about 2.5% of the sample.

Overall results and qualifications from the work: No pretreatment tumor biopsies were available, so the baseline intratumoral presence of clonotypes could not be determined. Because the trial had a single-armed design, the trial could not examine how radiation dose or scheduling affected the TCR repertoire. Top tumor clonotypes rose in blood from baseline to 2 weeks post-radiation, then contracted by 4 weeks, suggesting transient expansion of tumor-resident clones. Tracking of blood repertoire dynamics stopped at roughly 29 days after treatment, with no follow-up past that point.

The time point label, as the study defines it: blood 4 weeks post-SBRT, at nephrectomy. This specimen's treatment or condition label, interpreted: 15 Gy SBRT to primary tumor, nephrectomy 4 weeks later. The samples were obtained from a clinical trial, where primary renal cell carcinomas were treated with 15 Gy stereotactic body radiation therapy and then removed by nephrectomy 4 weeks afterward. To follow tumor-enriched clonotypes, peripheral blood was collected serially from radiation-treated patients at baseline and again at 2 weeks and 4 weeks after SBRT. Every patient had renal cell carcinoma of clear cell pathology. The QIAamp DNA Blood Mini Kit (Qiagen) was used to prepare genomic DNA for TCR sequencing. Samples were included in the analyses only if all quality control checks were passed. From the cysteine up to the phenylalanine, the CDR3 has a length of 12 residues. This entry keeps only the CDR3 DNA: 36 bases, framed from base 1. V drops 3 bases and J drops 8 bases, leaving 13 bases in between. From a lookup of the germline V gene (reference sequence), CDR1 and CDR2 are GTSNPN and SVGIG.

This receptor was taken from a woman between 55 and 75 years old with renal cell carcinoma. Recombination joined TRBV30 with TRBJ1-2; the D segment cannot be called with confidence. This sample comprised blood, obtained from a patient whose treatment included radiotherapy and nephrectomy. The CDR3 region has the sequence CAWRSGIGGYTF. In nucleotide form, the sequence is TGTGCCTGGAGGTCGGGCATCGGGGGCTACACCTTC.